The clone carrying this TCR beta chain was counted a few times. Its specificity is not known. The sample is drawn from a study of CD8 T cells in ankylosing spondylitis. Broader study findings: Previously reported in reactive arthritis synovial fluid and blood were some of the motif variants. Researchers reportedly found disease-linked clones significantly enriched in matched ankylosing spondylitis synovial fluid. Typical of ankylosing spondylitis blood, it appeared, was a TCR beta motif of several highly homologous variants.

The CDR3 contains 16 residues. The germline V gene encodes CDR1 SGHRS and CDR2 YFSETQ. The V gene end was trimmed by 3 bases and the J gene end by 3 bases; junction bases not matched to a gene: 5. The TCR beta libraries were generated through quantitative 5'-RACE incorporating molecular barcodes. TCRdb processed the 5' RACE reads anew with MiXCR; each CDR3 protein has one entry. The sample holds hundreds of thousands of distinct CDR3 sequences, around 9.1% seen once. The sequenced sample consisted of blood, either unsorted or a sorted T cell fraction (not recorded which). This clonotype was sampled from a male donor with ankylosing spondylitis or in good health (not recorded which). The V and J genes are TRBV5-1 and TRBJ2-2; TRBD2 matches 10 bases. CDR3 coding DNA: TGCGCCAGCAGCTCAATAGCGGGGGGTGACACCGGGGAGCTGTTTTTT. Its translation is CASSSIAGGDTGELFF.